This is a list of T cell receptor beta chains from one sample in a study of blood T cells in healthy people across ages. A single record per CDR3 protein comes from TCRdb applying MiXCR to the 5' RACE reads. The sample consists of some 550,000 distinct CDR3 sequences, about 45% of them appearing once. What was sequenced was blood. Source of these receptors: a man at least 80 years old in good health. Each CDR3 is given with its conserved first and last residue. A D gene is named only where the DNA matches it firmly. Size values are once, few and many counts, or a class for expanded clones, and some rows have none.

- - TRBJ2-2 TRBV15 CATSRSSLGELFF TGTGCCACCAGCAGGTCTTCCTTAGGGGAGCTGTTTTTT
- few TRBJ1-2 TRBV12-3/TRBV12-4 CASSVALGDGYTF TGTGCCAGCAGTGTAGCGCTAGGTGATGGCTACACCTTC
TRBD2 - TRBJ2-2 TRBV6-6 CASSYERGAGTGELFF TGTGCCAGCAGTTACGAGCGGGGGGCGGGCACCGGGGAGCTGTTTTTT
TRBD1 - TRBJ1-2 TRBV18 CASSTGDRGRGYTF TGTGCCAGCTCAACGGGGGACAGGGGTAGAGGCTACACCTTC
- - TRBJ2-3 TRBV20-1 CSVQSPARGGTDTQYF TGCAGCGTTCAATCCCCGGCTCGTGGAGGCACAGATACGCAGTATTTT
- - TRBJ2-2 TRBV6-1 CASTYSPSSEPNTGELFF TGTGCCAGCACCTATAGCCCTTCTAGCGAACCAAACACCGGGGAGCTGTTTTTT
TRBD2 - TRBJ2-1 TRBV20-1 CSGIAGVYNEQFF TGCAGTGGGATAGCGGGAGTGTACAATGAGCAGTTCTTC
- - TRBJ1-2 TRBV5-6 CASSLGQTLRGYGYTF TGTGCCAGCAGCTTGGGACAGACACTCAGGGGCTATGGCTACACCTTC
- - TRBJ1-6 TRBV28 CASSLIRDESPLHF TGTGCCAGCAGTTTGATACGGGATGAATCACCCCTCCACTTT
TRBD1 - TRBJ1-1 TRBV12-3/TRBV12-4 CASSILKTGGNTEAFF TGTGCCAGCAGCATTTTAAAAACAGGGGGAAACACTGAAGCTTTCTTT
- - TRBJ1-2 TRBV2 CASSEAAGSDGYTF TGTGCCAGCAGTGAAGCAGCGGGATCCGATGGCTACACCTTC
- few TRBJ2-3 TRBV7-2 CASSLGSNTDTQYF TGTGCCAGCAGCTTAGGTAGCAACACAGATACGCAGTATTTT
TRBD2 - TRBJ2-5 TRBV20-1 CSARGSSETQYF TGCAGTGCACGCGGGAGTTCGGAGACCCAGTACTTC
- few TRBJ1-2 TRBV15 CATSRHGGYGYTF TGTGCCACCAGCAGGCACGGGGGCTATGGCTACACCTTC
TRBD2 - TRBJ2-3 TRBV5-1 CASSRGLAGGRTDTQYF TGCGCCAGCAGCAGGGGACTAGCGGGAGGAAGGACAGATACGCAGTATTTT
TRBD2 - TRBJ2-2 TRBV5-1 CASSPTSGSVSGELFF TGCGCCAGCAGCCCAACTAGCGGGAGCGTGAGCGGGGAGCTGTTTTTT
- - TRBJ2-5 TRBV7-2 CASSLASGSRETQYF TGTGCCAGCAGCTTAGCGTCGGGCAGTAGAGAGACCCAGTACTTC
- - TRBJ2-7 TRBV4-2 CASGQALALYEQYF TGTGCCAGCGGCCAAGCTCTGGCGTTGTACGAGCAGTACTTC
TRBD1 - TRBJ2-5 TRBV6-5 CASRAGGVETQYF TGTGCCAGCAGGGCAGGGGGCGTAGAGACCCAGTACTTC
- few TRBJ1-2 TRBV9 CASSVADRGATF TGTGCCAGCAGCGTTGCGGATAGGGGCGCCACCTTC
TRBD2 - TRBJ2-7 TRBV18 CASSPGLAGVLYEQYF TGTGCCAGCTCACCAGGGCTAGCGGGAGTCCTCTACGAGCAGTACTTC
TRBD2 - TRBJ2-1 TRBV12-3/TRBV12-4 CASSPSGGAPEQFF TGTGCCAGCAGCCCTAGCGGGGGGGCGCCCGAGCAGTTCTTC
- - TRBJ2-2 TRBV6-6 CASSLDRGTGELFF TGTGCCAGCAGTTTAGACCGGGGGACCGGGGAGCTGTTTTTT
TRBD2 - TRBJ2-1 TRBV7-8 CASSLNSGEQFF TGTGCCAGCAGCTTGAATAGCGGGGAGCAGTTCTTC
- few TRBJ1-1 TRBV11-3 CASSSSLAGEAFF TGTGCCAGCAGCTCGAGTCTGGCGGGTGAAGCTTTCTTT
- - TRBJ2-3 TRBV5-1 CASSTTEQGADTQYF TGCGCCAGCAGCACCACCGAACAGGGAGCAGATACGCAGTATTTT
TRBD1 many TRBJ2-1 TRBV15 CATSSDRVREYNEQFF TGTGCCACCAGCAGCGACAGGGTTAGGGAGTACAATGAGCAGTTCTTC
- - TRBJ2-6 TRBV7-2 CASSFTAGRSGANVLTF TGTGCCAGCAGCTTTACCGCGGGGCGCTCTGGGGCCAACGTCCTGACTTTC
TRBD1 - TRBJ1-1 TRBV20-1 CSAKNRGPRTEAFF TGCAGTGCTAAAAACAGGGGCCCGCGCACTGAAGCTTTCTTT
- few TRBJ1-6 TRBV20-1 CSASEGRNNSPLHF TGCAGTGCTAGCGAGGGGCGGAATAATTCACCCCTCCACTTT
- - TRBJ1-1 TRBV7-2 CASSLGGQGRTEAFF TGTGCCAGCAGCTTGGGGGGGCAGGGGAGGACTGAAGCTTTCTTT
- - TRBJ1-4 TRBV24-1 CATSQGRTRGEKLFF TGTGCCACCAGTCAAGGGAGGACTCGCGGTGAAAAACTGTTTTTT
- - TRBJ2-5 TRBV7-2 CASSPLFAAQETQYF TGTGCCAGCAGCCCCCTCTTTGCGGCTCAAGAGACCCAGTACTTC
- - TRBJ1-2 TRBV20-1 CSARTDDYGYTF TGCAGTGCAAGGACAGACGACTATGGCTACACCTTC
- many TRBJ1-1 TRBV7-9 CASSLEGGTEAFF TGTGCCAGCAGCTTAGAAGGGGGCACTGAAGCTTTCTTT
- few TRBJ2-3 TRBV20-1 CSAPLDPSNTQYF TGCAGTGCTCCGTTAGATCCCTCGAATACGCAGTATTTT
TRBD1 - TRBJ1-1 TRBV2 CASSEWDRAGEAFF TGTGCCAGCAGTGAATGGGACAGGGCTGGTGAAGCTTTCTTT
- - TRBJ1-4 TRBV29-1 CSVERPGAGEKLFF TGCAGCGTTGAACGTCCAGGGGCGGGTGAAAAACTGTTTTTT
TRBD1 - TRBJ1-2 TRBV4-2 CASSPGQGTDYGYTF TGTGCCAGCAGCCCCGGACAGGGGACTGACTATGGCTACACCTTC
TRBD2 once TRBJ2-7 TRBV7-2 CASSLPGRDEQYF TGTGCCAGCAGCTTGCCGGGGAGGGACGAGCAGTACTTC
TRBD1 - TRBJ1-4 TRBV7-2 CASSLAGTGEEKLFF TGTGCCAGCAGCTTAGCCGGGACAGGGGAAGAAAAACTGTTTTTT
- - TRBJ1-2 TRBV29-1 CSVLVRGSGYTF TGCAGCGTTTTAGTGAGAGGTTCTGGCTACACCTTC
- - TRBJ2-1 TRBV7-2 CASILGRSNFGEQFF TGTGCCAGCATCTTAGGGAGGAGTAACTTTGGTGAGCAGTTCTTC
- - TRBJ2-7 TRBV5-1 CASSLNYDSVYSYEQYF TGCGCCAGCAGCTTGAATTATGATTCCGTATACTCCTACGAGCAGTACTTC
TRBD1 few TRBJ1-1 TRBV10-2 CASRQGLANTEAFF TGCGCCAGCAGACAGGGGTTGGCGAACACTGAAGCTTTCTTT
- - TRBJ1-2 TRBV29-1 CSAYGGGGYTF TGCAGCGCTTACGGAGGCGGCGGCTACACCTTC
- few TRBJ2-7 TRBV6-5 CASSYSTSSYNEQYF TGTGCCAGCAGTTACTCGACCAGCTCCTACAATGAGCAGTACTTC
- - TRBJ1-6 TRBV10-2 CASRVGDSPLHF TGCGCCAGCAGGGTCGGAGATTCACCCCTCCACTTT
- once TRBJ2-3 TRBV21-1 CASSKADRGRETDTQYF TGTGCCAGCAGCAAAGCGGACAGGGGGCGTGAGACAGATACGCAGTATTTT
TRBD2 few TRBJ2-5 TRBV7-2 CASSLSGTSQETQYF TGTGCCAGCAGCTTAAGCGGGACTAGCCAAGAGACCCAGTACTTC
- many TRBJ2-3 TRBV5-1 CASSLASTSTDTQYF TGTGCCAGCAGCTTAGCGTCGACTAGCACAGATACGCAGTATTTT
TRBD1 many TRBJ2-6 TRBV7-9 CASSTGTGRFSGANVLTF TGTGCCAGCAGCACCGGGACAGGGAGGTTCTCTGGGGCCAACGTCCTGACTTTC
- few TRBJ2-1 TRBV7-3 CASSSTRFDEQFF TGTGCCAGCAGCTCCACAAGATTTGATGAGCAGTTCTTC
- - TRBJ2-5 TRBV7-8 CASSSGHRKTQYF TGTGCCAGCAGCTCCGGGCACCGGAAGACCCAGTACTTC
TRBD1 - TRBJ2-7 TRBV18 CASSPLKTGGLYF TGTGCCAGCTCACCTCTGAAGACAGGGGGGTTGTACTTC
- - TRBJ2-7 TRBV29-1 CSASSPYEQYF TGCAGCGCCTCTAGTCCCTACGAGCAGTACTTC
- - TRBJ2-3 TRBV7-9 CASRRRITDTQYF TGTGCCAGCAGACGGCGCATCACAGATACGCAGTATTTT
- - TRBJ2-5 TRBV20-1 CSARVLETQYF TGCAGTGCTAGAGTGTTAGAGACCCAGTACTTC
- few TRBJ1-2 TRBV29-1 CSVRSGTNYGYTF TGCAGCGTTCGCTCCGGGACAAACTATGGCTACACCTTC
- - TRBJ1-2 TRBV9 CASSVGEDYYGYTF TGTGCCAGCAGCGTAGGTGAAGATTACTATGGCTACACCTTC